The 27 T cell receptor beta chains listed next were all sequenced from one sample in a study of T cell responses to AZD1222 COVID-19 vaccine. Repertoires were generated with immunoSEQ multiplex PCR, while TCRdb's copy carries only in-frame clones and drops some. The sample contains some 96,000 clones, nearly 90% of which appear only once. Sequences were derived from peripheral blood, sampled on day 0 of AZD1222 vaccination. These receptor sequences come from an adult in good health.

As to this clone: The germline gene is not matched at one end of the junction; a read error may be the cause. The chain recombines TRBV20-1 with TRBJ2-7; D unclear. The CDR3 extends over 8 amino acids. Per the germline V gene, CDR1 is DFQATT and CDR2 is SNEGSKA (reference sequence). The CDR3: CSALTGVF. The CDR3 nucleotides are TGCAGTGCTCTAACCGGTGTCTTC.

The chain employs TRBV28 and TRBJ1-2; the D is unclear. With 2 bases removed from V and 5 bases from J, the gap between germline ends came to 6 bases. Germline V gene sequence: CDR1 MDHEN, CDR2 SYDVKM. CDR3 length: 12 amino acids. CDR3 DNA: TGTGCCAGCAGTTTAGGAGGGTATGGCTACACCTTC. This encodes CASSLGGYGYTF.

The chain joins TRBV6-1 to TRBJ1-1, with D possibly matching TRBD1 (5 bases). The length of the CDR3 is 14 residues. Germline CDR1 MNHNS, CDR2 SASEGT. V was pared by 3 bases and J by 6 bases, with 14 bases between. As DNA, the CDR3 is TGTGCCAGCAGTGACAAGGGATGGGGCGCTGAAGCTTTCTTT. Its translation: CASSDKGWGAEAFF.

CDR3 protein: CASSPGTGGTAEAFF. Written as DNA, the CDR3 is TGTGCCAGCAGTCCGGGGACAGGGGGCACTGCTGAAGCTTTCTTT. The rearrangement links TRBV27 to TRBJ1-1; 12 bases fit TRBD1. CDR1 and CDR2 (germline): MNHEY, SMNVEV (reference sequence). Trimming removed 5 bases from V and 6 bases from J; junction bases left unmatched: 7. The CDR3 has 15 amino acids.

A single count supports this clone. CDR3 protein: CATTTSGGGINQPQHF. The CDR3 coding sequence is TGTGCCACCACGACCTCGGGAGGGGGGATTAATCAGCCCCAGCATTTT. The J gene is TRBJ1-5, the V gene TRBV19, with D maybe TRBD1 (6 bases). Trimming cost V 10 bases and J 4 bases, with 23 bases left between them. The CDR3 extends over 16 amino acids. CDR1 is LNHDA, CDR2 SQIVND, per germline (reference sequence).

This sequence joins TRBV2 and TRBJ1-6; unclear D gene. The CDR3 runs 13 residues. Trimming stripped 4 bases from V and 7 bases from J, with 8 bases between. Germline V gene lookup returns CDR1 SNHLY and CDR2 FYNNEI. The CDR3 DNA follows: TGTGCCAGCAGTGGGCGGTTGAATTCACCCCTCCACTTT. Translating it yields CASSGRLNSPLHF. Full variable domain (rest looked up from reference TRBV2 and TRBJ1-6): EPEVTQTPSHQVTQMGQEVILRCVPISNHLYFYWYRQILGQKVEFLVSFYNNEISEKSEIFDDQFSVERPDGSNFTLKIRSTKLEDSAMYFCASSGRLNSPLHFGNGTRLTVT.

In this sample, this clone turned up once. The CDR3 reads CASSPRDRAYGYTF. The CDR3 region has the DNA TGTGCCAGCAGCCCCCGGGACAGAGCCTATGGCTACACCTTC. V and J are TRBV7-8 and TRBJ1-2, with 7 bases lining up with TRBD1. The J segment lost 4 bases and the V segment lost 5 bases, leaving 7 bases of the junction unmatched. CDR1 and CDR2 (germline): SGHVS, FQNEAQ. The CDR3 extends over 14 amino acids. The full variable domain, with the rest looked up from reference TRBV7-8 and TRBJ1-2, is GAGVSQSPRYKVAKRGQDVALRCDPISGHVSLFWYQQALGQGPEFLTYFQNEAQLDKSGLPSDRFFAERPEGSVSTLKIQRTQQEDSAVYLCASSPRDRAYGYTFGSGTRLTVV.

The chain uses TRBV6-5 and TRBJ1-5; D is ambiguous. CDR3 length: 13 residues. Trimming left V 1 base short and J 3 bases short, with 4 bases between. Germline V gene sequence: CDR1 MNHEY, CDR2 SVGAGI. CDR3 bases: TGTGCCAGCAGTTACTATAACAATCAGCCCCAGCATTTT. Residues: CASSYYNNQPQHF.

This chain uses TRBV18 with TRBJ1-3; 9 positions agree with TRBD1. The V segment lost 6 bases and the J segment 0 bases; nucleotides outside the gene matches: 3. The germline CDR1 and CDR2 sequences are KGHSH and LQKENI. This CDR3 spans 15 amino acids. The CDR3 DNA reads as TGTGCCAGCTCCGGACAGGGGCACTCTGGAAACACCATATATTTT. Protein: CASSGQGHSGNTIYF.

V and J are TRBV6-5 and TRBJ1-1, with 7 bases lining up with TRBD1. The CDR3 length is 13 residues. CDR1 and CDR2 from the germline V gene are MNHEY and SVGAGI. V lost 6 bases to trimming and J lost 8 bases; unmatched junction nucleotides: 9. Here the CDR3 reads CASRQTRDREAFF. The CDR3 DNA sequence: TGTGCCAGCAGACAAACCCGGGACAGAGAAGCTTTCTTT.

This clone showed up just once. J is TRBJ2-7 and V is TRBV18; 7 nucleotides agree with TRBD1. Per the germline V gene, CDR1 is KGHSH and CDR2 is LQKENI. The CDR3 has 14 residues. The V segment lost 2 bases and the J segment 6 bases; nucleotides outside the gene matches: 7. The CDR3 protein is CASSPNRQGSEQYF. DNA for the CDR3: TGTGCCAGCTCACCAAATCGACAGGGAAGCGAGCAGTACTTC.

This clone was detected a few times. The V gene is TRBV5-1, the J gene TRBJ2-5; D is unresolved. The CDR3 is 15 residues long. Germline V lookup: CDR1 SGHRS, CDR2 YFSETQ. Trimming pared 0 bases from V and 3 bases from J, leaving 12 bases between. The CDR3 protein is CASSLAPTAKETQYF. As DNA, the CDR3 is TGCGCCAGCAGCTTGGCCCCAACCGCCAAAGAGACCCAGTACTTC.

Written as DNA, the CDR3 is TGTGCCAGCACTATGCAGGCGGCGGCTCCCTACGAGCAGTACTTC. This encodes CASTMQAAAPYEQYF. The chain recombines TRBV27 with TRBJ2-7, with D uncertain. Per germline, CDR1 MNHEY and CDR2 SMNVEV (reference sequence). Trimming took off 7 bases at V and 2 bases at J, with 18 bases between the two ends. The CDR3 is 15 residues long.

This chain joins TRBV7-9 and TRBJ1-3; TRBD1 matches 7 bases. The V gene's germline CDR1 is SEHNR and CDR2 FQNEAQ (reference sequence). Trimming took 11 bases from V and 2 from J; bases not matched to a gene: 6. The CDR3 runs 13 residues. The CDR3: CAGRQGAGNTIYF. As DNA, the CDR3 is TGTGCCGGCCGACAGGGCGCTGGAAACACCATATATTTT.

This chain uses TRBV27 with TRBJ1-2; the D gene is possibly TRBD1 (5 bases). The CDR3 extends over 15 amino acids. CDR1 MNHEY and CDR2 SMNVEV come from the germline V gene (reference sequence). Between the trimmed V and J ends, which lost 3 bases and 2 bases, there was a span of 13 bases. In nucleotides, the CDR3 is TGTGCCAGCAGTTTGCAGGGCGTAAACAACTATGGCTACACCTTC. It yields the protein CASSLQGVNNYGYTF.

This chain connects TRBV5-1 to TRBJ2-7, with D possibly being TRBD2 (6 bases). Deletions cut 0 bases from V and 5 bases from J, with 12 bases between. Germline V gene sequence: CDR1 SGHRS, CDR2 YFSETQ. This CDR3 has 14 residues. The CDR3 sequence: CASSLGRGTDEQYF. The CDR3 bases are TGCGCCAGCAGCTTGGGGAGGGGAACGGACGAGCAGTACTTC.

The rearrangement joins TRBV12-3 or TRBV12-4 to TRBJ2-3; D may match TRBD1 or TRBD2 (5 bases each). The ends were cut back, 4 bases at V and 7 bases at J, with 12 bases in the middle. The CDR3 is 13 amino acids. CDR3 sequence reads: CASSSRDGYTQYF. The CDR3, as DNA: TGTGCCAGCAGTTCCCGGGACGGATATACGCAGTATTTT.

This rearrangement joins TRBV11-2 to TRBJ2-6; D is ambiguous. V was clipped by 5 bases and J by 0 bases, with 14 bases between them. Germline V gene sequence: CDR1 SGHAT, CDR2 FQNNGV. The CDR3 runs 17 residues. The CDR3 DNA reads TGTGCCAGCAGCCCCTCAAGACTTGTCTCTGGGGCCAACGTCCTGACTTTC. It codes for CASSPSRLVSGANVLTF.

This clone was detected only once. This chain links TRBV18 with TRBJ1-3; TRBD1 might be the D (6 bases). V was pared by 3 bases and J by 0 bases, with 12 bases between. Germline-derived CDR1 and CDR2 are KGHSH and LQKENI. This CDR3 spans 16 amino acids. The CDR3 sequence: CASSPFQDSSGNTIYF. As DNA, the CDR3 is TGTGCCAGCTCACCGTTCCAGGACAGCTCTGGAAACACCATATATTTT.

The CDR3 region is CASSEEETGSTEAFF. Written as DNA, the CDR3 is TGTGCCAGCAGTGAAGAAGAGACAGGGAGCACTGAAGCTTTCTTT. This chain joins TRBV6-1 and TRBJ1-1; 7 bases map to TRBD1. Trimming removed 1 base from V and 4 bases from J; junction bases left unmatched: 6. Germline V lookup: CDR1 MNHNS, CDR2 SASEGT. CDR3 length equals 15 residues.

The chain couples TRBV30 to TRBJ1-2; TRBD1 is a possible D gene (5 bases). Germline CDR1 and CDR2: GTSNPN and SVGIG (reference sequence). V shed 2 bases and J shed 5 bases, with 12 bases lying between them. CDR3 length equals 13 residues. CDR3 DNA sequence: TGTGCCTGGAGTCCTCCAGGGAGTTATGGCTACACCTTC. Protein sequence: CAWSPPGSYGYTF.

The gene calls are TRBV9 and TRBJ1-4; 9 bases match TRBD1. Looked up from germline, CDR1 is SGDLS and CDR2 is YYNGEE. The CDR3 spans 15 residues. V lost 4 bases, J lost 8 bases, and 9 bases stayed unmatched. As DNA, the CDR3 is TGTGCCAGCAGCTCCGGGACAGGGATAGGGGAAAAACTGTTTTTT. Translated: CASSSGTGIGEKLFF.

The rearrangement joins TRBV4-1 to TRBJ1-6; tentative D call: TRBD1 (6 bases). The V end lost 3 bases, the J end lost 2 bases, and 11 bases lay between the germline ends. The CDR3 spans 16 residues. CDR1 and CDR2 (germline): MGHRA, YSYEKL. CDR3 residues: CASSHGKGAYNSPLHF. The DNA for the CDR3 is TGCGCCAGCAGCCACGGTAAGGGGGCCTATAATTCACCCCTCCACTTT.

This chain connects TRBV7-8 to TRBJ2-2; 8 bases match TRBD2. With 5 bases clipped from V and 0 bases from J, the junction kept 11 bases outside the gene matches. From germline, CDR1 is SGHVS and CDR2 FQNEAQ. The CDR3 spans 18 residues. The CDR3 nucleotides are TGTGCCAGCAGCCGGGAGGGCAGGGATGAGGCGAACACCGGGGAGCTGTTTTTT. Protein sequence: CASSREGRDEANTGELFF.

V and J are TRBV5-1 and TRBJ1-1, with 12 bases aligning to TRBD1. CDR3 size: 16 residues. V was pared by 2 bases and J by 5 bases, with 7 bases of the junction left unmatched. Germline V gene data show CDR1 as SGHRS and CDR2 as YFSETQ. CDR3 sequence reads: CASSFSGTGGQTEAFF. CDR3 DNA: TGCGCCAGCAGCTTCTCCGGGACAGGGGGCCAAACTGAAGCTTTCTTT.

Comment on this clone: This sample also contains other DNA sequences that code for the same CDR3. The chain combines TRBV6-2 or TRBV6-3 with TRBJ1-5; D unresolved. The CDR3 has 15 residues. Trimming took 0 bases from V and 3 from J, leaving 9 bases between them. Germline assignment: CDR1 MNHEY and CDR2 SVGEGT. CDR3 region: CASSYSGRNNQPQHF. DNA of the CDR3: TGTGCCAGCAGTTACTCGGGCAGGAACAATCAGCCCCAGCATTTT.

The J gene is TRBJ1-1, the V gene TRBV15, with D perhaps matching TRBD1 (5 bases). This CDR3 region has 12 residues. Germline CDR1 reads LNHNV; CDR2 reads YYDKDF (reference sequence). Trimming removed 0 bases from V and 11 bases from J, with 10 bases in between. CDR3 nucleotides: TGTGCCACCAGCAGAGATACTAGGGGCGCTTTCTTT. It is translated as CATSRDTRGAFF. Variable domain in full (rest from reference TRBV15 and TRBJ1-1): DAMVIQNPRYQVTQFGKPVTLSCSQTLNHNVMYWYQQKSSQAPKLLFHYYDKDFNNEADTPDNFQSRRPNTSFCFLDIRSPGLGDTAMYLCATSRDTRGAFFGQGTRLTVV.